The clone carrying this T cell receptor (beta chain) appeared a few times. What it binds is unknown. This specimen comes from a study of cytomegalovirus exposure and HLA in healthy donors. Findings of the study overall: The study put around 180 TCR beta chains on its list as cytomegalovirus-associated. On later analysis, the bulk of CMV-associated TCR beta chains appeared to be HLA-restricted.

Primers for the PCR totalled 60 Vbeta and 13 Jbeta. Assay used: immunoSEQ multiplex PCR; TCRdb lists only in-frame clones, some missing. Among about 120,000 clones listed, approximately 72% were seen once. This CDR3 contains 14 residues. Looked up from germline, CDR1 is SGHNT and CDR2 is YYREEE (reference sequence). V shed 0 bases and J shed 9 bases, with 13 bases lying between them. The rearrangement links TRBV5-4 to TRBJ1-3, with a tentative D call TRBD1 (5 bases). Material for sequencing was PBMCs. The receptor was isolated from a man aged 60 to 75 in good health and CMV-seropositive. Here the CDR3 DNA reads TGTGCCAGCAGCTTGGGGCAGGGAGGCGGCACCATATATTTT. Protein sequence: CASSLGQGGGTIYF.